A selection of T cell receptor beta chains follows, all from one sample in a study of type 1 regulatory T cells. TCRdb re-analysed the reads in MiXCR, keeping a single row per CDR3 protein. The sample shows tens of thousands of distinct CDR3 sequences, 62% of them seen only once. Their antigens are not known. Sample: cultured non-Tr1 T cells, either the whole culture or a sorted T cell fraction (not recorded which). The source of these receptors is a human donor in good health. The CDR3 runs from the conserved cysteine through the conserved F or W. A D gene is named only where the DNA matches it firmly. Not every row has a clone size; where given, it reads once, few, many or a size class.

D gene	V gene	J gene	clone size	CDR3 DNA	CDR3 protein
NA	TRBV6-5	TRBJ2-3	NA	TGTGCCAGCAGCCGGGGGCATACGCAGTATTTT	CASSRGHTQYF
NA	TRBV5-1	TRBJ2-3	NA	TGCGCCAGCAGCTTGGGGTACGAGGGTCGGGATACGCAGTATTTT	CASSLGYEGRDTQYF
NA	TRBV5-1	TRBJ2-2	NA	TGCGCCAGCAGCTTAAAAGGGCCCGGGGAGCTGTTTTTT	CASSLKGPGELFF
NA	TRBV20-1	TRBJ1-1	NA	TGCAGTGCTCGCCCGACAGTGAACACTGAAGCTTTCTTT	CSARPTVNTEAFF
NA	TRBV3-1	TRBJ2-1	once	TGTGCCAGCAGTTACAGCAGGAGGGCCTTCAATGAGCAGTTCTTC	CASSYSRRAFNEQFF
NA	TRBV7-2	TRBJ2-3	NA	TGTGCCTATACCGCAGGGGGGCTAGAAGATACGCAGTATTTT	CAYTAGGLEDTQYF
TRBD1	TRBV28	TRBJ2-5	NA	TGTGCCAGCAAATCAACAGGGGGGCGGGAGACCCAGTACTTC	CASKSTGGRETQYF
TRBD2	TRBV6-2/TRBV6-3	TRBJ2-3	NA	TGTGCCAGCAGTTATGGGACTAGCGGGAGTAGAACAGATACGCAGTATTTT	CASSYGTSGSRTDTQYF
TRBD2	TRBV12-3/TRBV12-4	TRBJ2-5	NA	TGTGCCAGCAGTCGAAGGACTAGCGGGGTAGCCCTGGAGACCCAGTACTTC	CASSRRTSGVALETQYF
NA	TRBV14	TRBJ2-5	NA	TGTGCCAGCAGCCTTTGGGTGACCGACAAAGAGACCCAGTACTTC	CASSLWVTDKETQYF
NA	TRBV18	TRBJ1-5	NA	TGTGCCAGCTCACCAACCGGGACGGGCAATCAGCCCCAGCATTTT	CASSPTGTGNQPQHF
NA	TRBV6-6	TRBJ2-7	NA	TGTGCCAGCAGTTACGCCACCGTAGAGGGAACCGAGCAGTACTTC	CASSYATVEGTEQYF
TRBD1	TRBV20-1	TRBJ1-5	few	TGCAGTGCCACTTCTGGGACAGAGCCACATCAGCCCCAGCATTTT	CSATSGTEPHQPQHF
NA	TRBV7-9	TRBJ1-3	NA	TGTGCCAGCAGCCCGCCTGGGACACCTGGAAACACCATATATTTT	CASSPPGTPGNTIYF
NA	TRBV11-2	TRBJ2-1	NA	TGTGCCAGCAGCTTCCAGCGGGTCAATGAGCAGTTCTTC	CASSFQRVNEQFF
TRBD2	TRBV2	TRBJ2-3	few	TGTGCCAGCAAGGATCCGGGACTAGCGGAAACAGATACGCAGTATTTT	CASKDPGLAETDTQYF
NA	TRBV20-1	TRBJ2-7	NA	TGCAGTGCGCAGGACCGCCAACTAGCCTTAAACGAGCAGTACTTC	CSAQDRQLALNEQYF
NA	TRBV20-1	TRBJ1-6	NA	TGCAGTGCCGCCAAGGACGGCTATAATTCACCCCTCCACTTT	CSAAKDGYNSPLHF
NA	TRBV20-1	TRBJ2-7	few	TGCAGTGCTCACACCGGGACAAGGACCTCCTACGAGCAGTACTTC	CSAHTGTRTSYEQYF
TRBD1	TRBV5-1	TRBJ2-2	NA	TGCGCCAGCAGATCGGACAGGGGATCAATGAACACCGGGGAGCTGTTTTTT	CASRSDRGSMNTGELFF
NA	TRBV10-3	TRBJ1-6	NA	TGTGCCATCAGTGAGGCCATCGGGAATGGGAATTTACCCCTCCACTTT	CAISEAIGNGNLPLHF
NA	TRBV29-1	TRBJ2-5	NA	TGCAGCGTTTCCGGGACGAGAGAGACCCAGTACTTC	CSVSGTRETQYF
NA	TRBV7-8	TRBJ2-1	few	TGTGCCAGCAGCTCGAATAGCGCCCAGCAGTTCTTC	CASSSNSAQQFF
NA	TRBV7-2	TRBJ2-5	NA	TGTGCCAGCAGCTTGGGGAGTTGGGTCGGTGAGGAGACCCAGTACTTC	CASSLGSWVGEETQYF
TRBD2	TRBV5-1	TRBJ2-5	NA	TGCGCCAGCAGCTCGCTGGGGGGGTACCAAGAGACCCAGTACTTC	CASSSLGGYQETQYF
NA	TRBV2	TRBJ2-6	NA	TGTGCCAGCAGCCCGGGATCCTTGGATTACGTCCTGACTTTC	CASSPGSLDYVLTF
NA	TRBV20-1	TRBJ1-2	few	TGCAGTGCCACCGACCCTCTTAACTATGGCTACACCTTC	CSATDPLNYGYTF
NA	TRBV20-1	TRBJ2-7	few	TGCAGTGGTTCCGGCGCCACCAGCTACGAGCAGTACTTC	CSGSGATSYEQYF
NA	TRBV5-1	TRBJ2-3	few	TGCGCCAGCAGCCCACCGGAGCCACGCGGAGATACGCAGTATTTT	CASSPPEPRGDTQYF
NA	TRBV5-1	TRBJ2-7	NA	TGCGCCAGCAGCTTCGATGGTTACGAGCAGTACTTC	CASSFDGYEQYF
NA	TRBV7-2	TRBJ1-1	NA	TGTGCCAGCAGCCTGAGCGGGAACACTGAAGCTTTCTTT	CASSLSGNTEAFF
TRBD1	TRBV5-5	TRBJ2-5	once	TGTGCCAGCAGCTTGGCCCTCCGGGACAGCCAAGAGACCCAGTACTTC	CASSLALRDSQETQYF
TRBD2	TRBV4-2	TRBJ2-3	NA	TGTGCCAGCAGCCTTCAGACTAGCGGGCACACAGATACGCAGTATTTT	CASSLQTSGHTDTQYF
NA	TRBV5-1	TRBJ2-2	NA	TGCGCCAGCAGGAGACCCGTGGGCGACACCGGGGAGCTGTTTTTT	CASRRPVGDTGELFF
NA	TRBV7-2	TRBJ1-1	NA	TGTGCCAGCAGCTTAAGGGACGGGGCCCCGAACACTGAAGCTTTCTTT	CASSLRDGAPNTEAFF
NA	TRBV7-8	TRBJ1-4	few	TGTGCCAGCAGCTTACTGGTGGGGATAGAAAAACTGTTTTTT	CASSLLVGIEKLFF
NA	TRBV2	TRBJ2-2	NA	TGTGCCAGCAGTGTACAGGAGGGAGTGGCCGGGGAGCTGTTTTTT	CASSVQEGVAGELFF
NA	TRBV7-8	TRBJ2-1	NA	TGTGCCAGCAGCCCGTCTCCAGGTGAGCAGTTCTTC	CASSPSPGEQFF
TRBD2	TRBV18	TRBJ2-2	NA	TGTGCCAGCTCACCGAGACTAGCGGGAGGTACCACCGGGGAGCTGTTTTTT	CASSPRLAGGTTGELFF
NA	TRBV20-1	TRBJ1-2	NA	TGCAGTGCTAGAGGGCCCGGGGGTAGGGGCCCTGTCGGCTACACCTTC	CSARGPGGRGPVGYTF
NA	TRBV3-1	TRBJ2-1	NA	TGTGCCAGCAGCCAAGGGGGAGACTTAAGTCGGTTCTTC	CASSQGGDLSRFF
NA	TRBV14	TRBJ2-7	few	TGTGCCAGCAGCCAAGTGGAGGACAACCGATACGAGCAGTACTTC	CASSQVEDNRYEQYF
TRBD1	TRBV19	TRBJ2-2	NA	TGTGCGAGTACCCGGACAGGGGTCGGGGAGCTGTTTTTT	CASTRTGVGELFF
TRBD1	TRBV7-2	TRBJ1-6	NA	TGTGCCAGCAGCCCGGGCGGACAGGGTTCACCCCTCCACTTT	CASSPGGQGSPLHF
TRBD2	TRBV20-1	TRBJ2-7	NA	TGCAGTGCTTTCCAGGCGGGAGGATTCCCCTACGAGCAGTACTTC	CSAFQAGGFPYEQYF
TRBD1	TRBV20-1	TRBJ2-7	many	TGCAGTGCTAGACCCGGGACAGGCGAGCAGTACTTC	CSARPGTGEQYF
TRBD2	TRBV5-4	TRBJ2-5	NA	TGTGCCAGCAGCGGGACTAGCGGGAGATGGCAAGAGACCCAGTACTTC	CASSGTSGRWQETQYF
NA	TRBV27	TRBJ2-5	NA	TGTGCCAGCGGATGGGGACCCCCCTCTAGAGAGACCCAGTACTTC	CASGWGPPSRETQYF
TRBD1	TRBV6-1	TRBJ1-5	NA	TGTGCCAGCAGTGAATCAGGGGGCGCAGGACAGCCCCAGCATTTT	CASSESGGAGQPQHF
NA	TRBV10-3	TRBJ2-3	NA	TGTGCCATCAGTGAGCCCGAGGGGCAACTAGCTAATACAGATACGCAGTATTTT	CAISEPEGQLANTDTQYF
TRBD2	TRBV7-2	TRBJ2-7	many	TGTGCCAGCAGCTTAGTTCCGACTAGCGGGGGCATACACGAGCAGTACTTC	CASSLVPTSGGIHEQYF
NA	TRBV10-3	TRBJ2-3	NA	TGTGCCATCAGTGGGGTAGCTGACTACACAGATACGCAGTATTTT	CAISGVADYTDTQYF
TRBD1	TRBV20-1	TRBJ1-3	few	TGCAGTGCCATCGATCGGACAGGGGGCTCAGGAAACACCATATATTTT	CSAIDRTGGSGNTIYF
TRBD1	TRBV19	TRBJ1-5	many	TGTGCCAGTAGTAGGGGGACAGGGGAAAATCAGCCCCAGCATTTT	CASSRGTGENQPQHF